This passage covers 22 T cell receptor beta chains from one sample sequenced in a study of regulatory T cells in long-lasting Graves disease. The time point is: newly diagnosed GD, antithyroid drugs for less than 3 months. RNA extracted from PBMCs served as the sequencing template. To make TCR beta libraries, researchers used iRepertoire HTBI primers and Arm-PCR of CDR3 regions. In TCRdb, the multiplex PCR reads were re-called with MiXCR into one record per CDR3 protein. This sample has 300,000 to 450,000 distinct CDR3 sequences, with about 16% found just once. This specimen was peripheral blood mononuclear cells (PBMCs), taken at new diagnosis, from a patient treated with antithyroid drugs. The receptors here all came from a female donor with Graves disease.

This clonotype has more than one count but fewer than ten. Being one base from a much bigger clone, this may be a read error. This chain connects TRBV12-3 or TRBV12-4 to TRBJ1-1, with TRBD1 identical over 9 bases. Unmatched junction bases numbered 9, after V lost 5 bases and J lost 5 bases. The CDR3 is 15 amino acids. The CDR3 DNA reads TGTGCCAGCAGTATCCCCGGGACAGGGAGAACTGAAGCTTTCTTT. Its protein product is CASSIPGTGRTEAFF.

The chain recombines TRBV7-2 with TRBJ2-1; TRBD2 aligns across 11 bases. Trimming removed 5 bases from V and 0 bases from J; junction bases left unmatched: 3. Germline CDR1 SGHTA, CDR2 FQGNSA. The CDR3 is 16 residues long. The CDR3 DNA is TGTGCCAGCAGCCCGGGACTAGCGGTCTCCTACAATGAGCAGTTCTTC. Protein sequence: CASSPGLAVSYNEQFF. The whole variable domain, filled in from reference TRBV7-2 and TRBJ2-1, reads GAGVSQSPSNKVTEKGKDVELRCDPISGHTALYWYRQSLGQGLEFLIYFQGNSAPDKSGLPSDRFSAERTGGSVSTLTIQRTQQEDSAVYLCASSPGLAVSYNEQFFGPGTRLTVL.

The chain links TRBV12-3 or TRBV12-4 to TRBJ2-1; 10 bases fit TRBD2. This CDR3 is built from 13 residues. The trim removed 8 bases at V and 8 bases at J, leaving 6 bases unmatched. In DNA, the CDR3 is TGTGCCAGCGCCAGCGGGGGGGCCCATGAGCAGTTCTTC. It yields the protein CASASGGAHEQFF.

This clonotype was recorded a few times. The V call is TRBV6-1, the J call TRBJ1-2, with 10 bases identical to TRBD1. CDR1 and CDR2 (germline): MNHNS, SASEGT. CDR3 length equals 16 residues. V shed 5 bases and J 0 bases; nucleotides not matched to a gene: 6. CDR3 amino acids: CASSRLGTGANYGYTF. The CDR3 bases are TGTGCCAGCAGTAGACTGGGGACAGGGGCTAACTATGGCTACACCTTC.

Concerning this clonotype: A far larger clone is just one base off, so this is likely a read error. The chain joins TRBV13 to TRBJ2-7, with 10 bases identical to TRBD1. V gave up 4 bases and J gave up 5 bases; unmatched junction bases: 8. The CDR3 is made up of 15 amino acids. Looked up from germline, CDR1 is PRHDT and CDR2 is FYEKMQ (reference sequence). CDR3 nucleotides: TGTGCCAGCAGCTCCCCGGGACAGGGGATCCACGAGCAGTACTTC. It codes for CASSSPGQGIHEQYF.

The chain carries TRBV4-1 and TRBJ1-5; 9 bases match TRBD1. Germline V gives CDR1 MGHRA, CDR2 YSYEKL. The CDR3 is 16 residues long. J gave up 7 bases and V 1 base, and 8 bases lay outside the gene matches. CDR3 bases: TGCGCCAGCAGCCAAGCACTGCAGGACAGGGGACAGCCCCAGCATTTT. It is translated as CASSQALQDRGQPQHF.

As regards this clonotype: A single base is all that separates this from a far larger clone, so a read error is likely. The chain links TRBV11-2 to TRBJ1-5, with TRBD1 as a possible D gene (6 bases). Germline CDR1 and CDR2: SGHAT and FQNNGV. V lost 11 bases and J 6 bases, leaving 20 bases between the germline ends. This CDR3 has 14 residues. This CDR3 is CAGGREGGGQPQHF. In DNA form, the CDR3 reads TGTGCCGGCGGGCGGGAAGGGGGGGGTCAGCCCCAGCATTTT.

The CDR3 spells CASTPRELGGATDTQYF. CDR3 DNA sequence: TGTGCCAGCACCCCTCGGGAACTTGGTGGGGCCACAGATACGCAGTATTTT. The chain recombines TRBV13 with TRBJ2-3, with D tentatively TRBD1 or TRBD2 (5 bases each). The CDR3 runs to 17 residues. The germline V and J ends were trimmed by 7 bases and 2 bases, with 22 bases remaining between them. The germline V gene has CDR1 PRHDT and CDR2 FYEKMQ (reference sequence).

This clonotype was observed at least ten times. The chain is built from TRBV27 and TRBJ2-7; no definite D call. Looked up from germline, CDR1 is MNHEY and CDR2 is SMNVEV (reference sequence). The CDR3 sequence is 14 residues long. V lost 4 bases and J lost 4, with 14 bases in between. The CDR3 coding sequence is TGTGCCAGCAGTTCGGTAGAGGCCCGATACGAGCAGTACTTC. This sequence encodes CASSSVEARYEQYF.

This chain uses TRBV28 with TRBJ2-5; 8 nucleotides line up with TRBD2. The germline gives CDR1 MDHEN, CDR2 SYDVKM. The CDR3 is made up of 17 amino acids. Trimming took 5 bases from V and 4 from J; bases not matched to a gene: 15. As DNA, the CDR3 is TGTGCCAGCAGTCTGACGGGGCGGGAGGCCGACTTAGAGACCCAGTACTTC. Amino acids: CASSLTGREADLETQYF.

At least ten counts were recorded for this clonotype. CDR3 sequence: CSAHDRVDQPQHF. CDR3 sequence (DNA): TGCAGTGCTCACGACAGGGTGGATCAGCCCCAGCATTTT. The chain uses TRBV20-1 and TRBJ1-5; 7 positions match TRBD1. Germline V gene data show CDR1 as DFQATT and CDR2 as SNEGSKA (reference sequence). J was trimmed by 5 bases and V by 5 bases; bases with no gene match: 6. This CDR3 region has 13 residues.

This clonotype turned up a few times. This CDR3 is CASSLFGGFSYNEQFF. CDR3 DNA sequence: TGTGCCAGCAGTTTATTCGGCGGCTTCTCCTACAATGAGCAGTTCTTC. The chain has TRBV27 and TRBJ2-1; no clear D. CDR1 and CDR2 from the germline V gene are MNHEY and SMNVEV (reference sequence). V lost 1 base and J 0 bases, leaving 10 bases between the germline ends. The CDR3 sequence is 16 residues long.

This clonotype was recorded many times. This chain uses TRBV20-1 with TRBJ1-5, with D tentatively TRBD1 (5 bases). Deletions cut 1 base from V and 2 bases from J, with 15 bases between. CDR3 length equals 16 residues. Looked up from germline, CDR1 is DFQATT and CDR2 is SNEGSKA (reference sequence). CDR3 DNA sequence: TGCAGTGCTAGAGGGGGGTTGGGGGATCGCAATCAGCCCCAGCATTTT. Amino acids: CSARGGLGDRNQPQHF.

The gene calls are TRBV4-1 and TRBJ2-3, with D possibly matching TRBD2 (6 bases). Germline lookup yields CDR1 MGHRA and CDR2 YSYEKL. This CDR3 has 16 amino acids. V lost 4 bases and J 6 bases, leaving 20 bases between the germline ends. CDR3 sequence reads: CASSLTNSGLEDTQYF. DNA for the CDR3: TGCGCCAGCAGCCTTACCAATAGCGGTTTAGAGGATACGCAGTATTTT.

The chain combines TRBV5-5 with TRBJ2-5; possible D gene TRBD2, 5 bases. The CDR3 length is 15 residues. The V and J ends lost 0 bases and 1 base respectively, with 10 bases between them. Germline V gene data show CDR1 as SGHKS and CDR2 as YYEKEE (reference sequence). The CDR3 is CASSLGGRRQETQYF. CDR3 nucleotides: TGTGCCAGCAGCTTGGGCGGGCGTCGCCAAGAGACCCAGTACTTC.

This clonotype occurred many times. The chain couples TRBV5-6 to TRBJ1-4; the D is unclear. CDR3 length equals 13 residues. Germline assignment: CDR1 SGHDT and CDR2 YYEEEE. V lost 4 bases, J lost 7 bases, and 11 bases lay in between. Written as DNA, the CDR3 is TGTGCCAGCAGCCCCCGACCGGTTGAAAAACTGTTTTTT. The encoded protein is CASSPRPVEKLFF. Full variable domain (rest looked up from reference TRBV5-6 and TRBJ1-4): DAGVTQSPTHLIKTRGQQVTLRCSPKSGHDTVSWYQQALGQGPQFIFQYYEEEERQRGNFPDRFSGHQFPNYSSELNVNALLLGDSALYLCASSPRPVEKLFFGSGTQLSVL.

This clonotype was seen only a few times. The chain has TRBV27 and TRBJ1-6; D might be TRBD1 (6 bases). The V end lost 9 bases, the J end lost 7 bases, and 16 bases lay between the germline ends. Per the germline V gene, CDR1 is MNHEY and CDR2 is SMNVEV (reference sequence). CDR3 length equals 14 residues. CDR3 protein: CARKRGVLNSPLHF. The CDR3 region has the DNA TGTGCCAGAAAAAGGGGGGTATTAAATTCACCCCTCCACTTT.

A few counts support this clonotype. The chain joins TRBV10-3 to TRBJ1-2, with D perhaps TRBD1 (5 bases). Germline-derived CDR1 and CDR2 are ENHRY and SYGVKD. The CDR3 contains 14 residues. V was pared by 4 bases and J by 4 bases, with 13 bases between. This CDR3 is CAISGDQGAYGYTF. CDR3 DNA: TGTGCCATCAGTGGGGACCAGGGAGCCTATGGCTACACCTTC.

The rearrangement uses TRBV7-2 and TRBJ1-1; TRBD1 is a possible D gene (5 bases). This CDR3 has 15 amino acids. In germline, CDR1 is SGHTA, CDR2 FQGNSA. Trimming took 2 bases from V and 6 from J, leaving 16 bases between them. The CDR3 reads CASSLSEEGWAEAFF. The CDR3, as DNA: TGTGCCAGCAGCTTATCAGAAGAGGGGTGGGCTGAAGCTTTCTTT.

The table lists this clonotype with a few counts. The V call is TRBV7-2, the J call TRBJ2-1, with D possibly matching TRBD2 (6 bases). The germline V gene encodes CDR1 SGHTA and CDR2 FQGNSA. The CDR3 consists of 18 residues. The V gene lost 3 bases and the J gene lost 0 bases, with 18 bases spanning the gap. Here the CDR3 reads CASSFLVSGGISYNEQFF. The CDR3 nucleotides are TGTGCCAGCAGCTTTCTGGTTTCGGGCGGGATCTCCTACAATGAGCAGTTCTTC.

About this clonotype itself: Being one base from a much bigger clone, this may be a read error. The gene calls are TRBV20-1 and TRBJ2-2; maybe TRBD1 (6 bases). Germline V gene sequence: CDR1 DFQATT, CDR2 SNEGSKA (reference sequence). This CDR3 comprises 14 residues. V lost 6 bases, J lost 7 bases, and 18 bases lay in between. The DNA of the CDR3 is TGCAGTGCAGTCGCCGACAGGAAGAACGGGGAGCTGTTTTTT. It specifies CSAVADRKNGELFF.

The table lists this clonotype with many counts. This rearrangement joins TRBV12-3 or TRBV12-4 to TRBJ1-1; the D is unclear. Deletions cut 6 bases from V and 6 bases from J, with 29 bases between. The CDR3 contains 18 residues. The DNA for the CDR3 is TGTGCCAGCAGACGGATACGGGGTGGGGAGGATTTAGGCGCTGAAGCTTTCTTT. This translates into CASRRIRGGEDLGAEAFF.